This entry concerns a single TCR beta chain. Its antigen is unidentified. The CDR3 spans 14 residues. Germline lookup yields CDR1 SGDLS and CDR2 YYNGEE. V lost 0 bases and J 0 bases, leaving 6 bases between the germline ends. All the patients suffered relapse after autologous stem cell transplantation, and brentuximab vedotin exposure differed. The patients, who had relapsed/refractory classical Hodgkin lymphoma, achieved best responses of complete response, partial response or progressive disease. These data originate in a study of PD-1 blockade in classical Hodgkin lymphoma. Study results and limitations: Healthy donors reportedly exceeded newly diagnosed patients in baseline TCR diversity. Underlying causes for the observed repertoire differences were not defined, possibly disease activity or prior therapy. TCR diversity rose significantly by C4D1 in CD4+ but not CD8+ cells.

Using immunoSEQ multiplex PCR, the repertoire was profiled, and TCRdb retains in-frame clones only, with some absent. Of nearly 55,000 clones detected, 81% appear once; the ten largest clones hold around 15%. The chain uses TRBV9 and TRBJ1-1; the D gene is possibly TRBD1 (5 bases). This clonotype originated in a human donor with classical Hodgkin lymphoma. This specimen was peripheral blood mononuclear cells (PBMCs), taken at baseline. The CDR3 region is CASSVGGVNTEAFF. The CDR3 DNA follows: TGTGCCAGCAGCGTAGGAGGGGTGAACACTGAAGCTTTCTTT.